This T cell receptor (beta chain) was recovered during a study of monozygotic twins with inflammatory bowel disease. Template switching appended UMIs that held a 6-nucleotide sample barcode. One entry per CDR3 protein, without DNA, is what TCRdb gives after re-calling the 5' RACE reads. The repertoire table contains about 160,000 distinct CDR3 sequences. As to this clonotype: Its antigen remains unidentified.

Germline loops: CDR1 DFQATT, CDR2 SNEGSKA (reference sequence). CDR3 length: 14 amino acids. Whole-study results and caveats: Twins classed as concordant or discordant showed no difference in repertoire similarity, possibly from limited power. IBD patients shared fewer clonotypes with others than healthy twins, especially with disease activity.

This clonotype originated in a human donor with ulcerative colitis or Crohn's disease, or a healthy co-twin of an affected twin (not recorded which). The rearrangement joins TRBV20-1 to TRBJ2-7; the TCRdb D gene call, TRBD2, has no DNA to confirm it. Sequences were obtained from blood. The CDR3 is CSAREVGSGYEQYF.